These 5 T cell receptor beta chains originate from one sample sequenced in a study of T cell responses to AZD1222 COVID-19 vaccine. Here immunoSEQ multiplex PCR was the method, and the copy in TCRdb shows in-frame clones only, minus some. Among roughly 150,000 clones listed, about 90% were seen once. The sequences come from peripheral blood, collected 28 days after the second AZD1222 dose. All receptors derive from an adult who received the AZD1222 COVID-19 vaccine.

This clone appeared once. V is TRBV7-6 and J is TRBJ1-3; D gene ambiguous. Trimming pared 0 bases from V and 1 base from J, leaving 10 bases between. This CDR3 has 16 residues. Germline values: CDR1 SGHVS, CDR2 FNYEAQ. The CDR3 nucleotides are TGTGCCAGCAGCTTAGCTCACGGGAAATCTGGAAACACCATATATTTT. As protein: CASSLAHGKSGNTIYF.

This chain connects TRBV28 to TRBJ1-3, with D unclear. The CDR3 consists of 14 residues. Germline V gene sequence: CDR1 MDHEN, CDR2 SYDVKM. With 7 bases removed from V and 0 bases from J, the gap between germline ends came to 10 bases. CDR3 protein: CASIKGDSGNTIYF. CDR3 sequence (DNA): TGTGCCAGCATTAAGGGTGACTCTGGAAACACCATATATTTT.

CDR3 sequence reads: CASSVGTGTEAFF. As DNA, the CDR3 is TGTGCCAGCAGTGTCGGGACAGGCACTGAAGCTTTCTTT. The V gene is TRBV6-2 or TRBV6-3, the J gene TRBJ1-1; 8 bases match TRBD1. Trimming cost V 5 bases and J 4 bases; bases outside gene matches: 3. The CDR3 extends over 13 amino acids. In germline, CDR1 is MNHEY, CDR2 SVGEGT.

The chain employs TRBV6-5 and TRBJ2-2; the D call may be TRBD1 or TRBD2 (6 bases each). The CDR3 runs to 14 residues. Trimming pared 5 bases from V and 5 bases from J, leaving 12 bases between. Germline assignment: CDR1 MNHEY and CDR2 SVGAGI. The CDR3: CASSPRRGTGELFF. The CDR3 nucleotides are TGTGCCAGCAGTCCCCGGAGGGGGACCGGGGAGCTGTTTTTT.

The V and J genes are TRBV19 and TRBJ2-1, with D possibly being TRBD2 (6 bases). V was trimmed by 3 bases and J by 5 bases, leaving 17 bases between them. Germline V lookup: CDR1 LNHDA, CDR2 SQIVND (reference sequence). The CDR3 totals 16 residues. CDR3 bases: TGTGCCAGTAGTATGATACGTCTAGCGTTCAACAATGAGCAGTTCTTC. Amino acid sequence: CASSMIRLAFNNEQFF.